The next 21 T cell receptor beta chains were all read from a single sample in a study of blood T cells in healthy people across ages. The authors ran a second PCR of 7 to 11 cycles using a sample-barcoded 5' primer and a J-beta primer mix. One entry per CDR3 protein results from TCRdb running MiXCR on the 5' RACE reads. The table records 1.5 million to 2 million distinct CDR3 sequences, 28% of them present only once. The specimen sequenced was blood. Receptors originate from a woman in her twenties or thirties in good health.

This clonotype was seen only a few times. DNA for the CDR3: TGCAGTGCTAGAGAGGGTAGCGGGAGGTCCTACGAGCAGTACTTC. It is translated as CSAREGSGRSYEQYF. This chain connects TRBV20-1 to TRBJ2-7, with 10 bases fitting TRBD2. Looked up from germline, CDR1 is DFQATT and CDR2 is SNEGSKA (reference sequence). V dropped 0 bases and J dropped 1; count of bases not matched to a gene: 3. This CDR3 has 15 residues.

The chain uses TRBV5-1 and TRBJ2-1; D is perhaps TRBD1 or TRBD2 (5 bases each). V was pared by 3 bases and J by 2 bases, with 12 bases between. The CDR3 is 15 amino acids. CDR1 and CDR2 (germline): SGHRS, YFSETQ. Written as DNA, the CDR3 is TGCGCCAGCAGCTCCGACGGGGCCCCCTACAATGAGCAGTTCTTC. Translating it yields CASSSDGAPYNEQFF.

In its sample, this clonotype was seen many times. V gene TRBV7-6 combines with J gene TRBJ1-4; D remains ambiguous. CDR1 is SGHVS, CDR2 FNYEAQ, per germline. V was cut by 5 bases and J by 5 bases, with 9 bases left in between. This CDR3 contains 13 residues. The CDR3 nucleotides read TGTGCCAGCAGCCGAGGAGGAAATGAAAAACTGTTTTTT. Translation: CASSRGGNEKLFF.

This clonotype was detected ten times or more. The chain has TRBV29-1 and TRBJ2-6, with D perhaps TRBD1 (6 bases). V gave up 6 bases and J gave up 0 bases, with 12 bases separating them. The CDR3 runs to 15 residues. Germline loops: CDR1 SQVTM, CDR2 ANQGSEA. The CDR3 loop is CSVGTLSSGANVLTF. The CDR3 nucleotides read TGCAGCGTGGGGACATTGAGCTCTGGGGCCAACGTCCTGACTTTC.

This clonotype was seen just once. The rearrangement joins TRBV20-1 to TRBJ2-1; 11 bases are a match to TRBD2. The CDR3 consists of 15 residues. With 2 bases clipped from V and 6 bases from J, the junction kept 6 bases outside the gene matches. Germline loops: CDR1 DFQATT, CDR2 SNEGSKA (reference sequence). The DNA for the CDR3 is TGCAGTGCTAGACCTGATAGCGGGGGGGCCAATGAGCAGTTCTTC. It codes for CSARPDSGGANEQFF.

A note on this clonotype: A clone one base away is much larger, so this may be a read error. The chain links TRBV10-1 to TRBJ2-5; 11 nucleotides agree with TRBD2. Germline assignment: CDR1 WNHNN and CDR2 SYGVQD (reference sequence). V shed 4 bases, J shed 11 bases, and the junction held 12 bases outside the gene matches. This CDR3 is 15 amino acids long. This chain's CDR3 is CASSGTSGLLGEQYF. The CDR3 coding sequence is TGCGCCAGCAGTGGGACTAGCGGGCTACTTGGTGAGCAGTACTTC.

This clonotype has at least ten counts. This chain uses TRBV4-3 with TRBJ1-2; D remains unclear. Trimming left V 2 bases short and J 4 bases short, with 17 bases between. CDR3 size: 16 residues. Germline CDR1 LGHNA, CDR2 YSLEER. The CDR3 spells CASSQRTGRGVYGYTF. As DNA, the CDR3 is TGCGCCAGCAGCCAAAGAACGGGCCGGGGAGTCTATGGCTACACCTTC.

This sequence joins TRBV4-2 and TRBJ2-5; D is unresolved. The CDR3 is 14 amino acids. V dropped 0 bases and J dropped 9 bases, with 14 bases sitting between them. Looked up from germline, CDR1 is LGHNA and CDR2 is YNFKEQ. CDR3 bases: TGTGCCAGCAGCCAAGAGTTCAGAAGTGAGGCCCAGTACTTC. Translating it yields CASSQEFRSEAQYF.

The sample holds a few counts of this clonotype. The chain couples TRBV12-5 to TRBJ1-2, with 8 nucleotides matching TRBD1. The trim removed 5 bases at V and 8 bases at J, leaving 7 bases unmatched. CDR3 size: 13 residues. Germline values: CDR1 LGHNT, CDR2 FRNRAP. The CDR3 bases are TGTGCTAGTGGTCCGAGGACAGGGCGAGGCTACACCTTC. It translates to CASGPRTGRGYTF. The variable domain in full, completed from reference TRBV12-5 and TRBJ1-2, reads DARVTQTPRHKVTEMGQEVTMRCQPILGHNTVFWYRQTMMQGLELLAYFRNRAPLDDSGMPKDRFSAEMPDATLATLKIQPSEPRDSAVYFCASGPRTGRGYTFGSGTRLTVV.

This clonotype was detected only a few times. V gene TRBV20-1 combines with J gene TRBJ1-5, with TRBD1 identical over 7 bases. Germline lookup yields CDR1 DFQATT and CDR2 SNEGSKA (reference sequence). CDR3 size: 12 residues. J lost 6 bases, V lost 7 bases, and 6 bases had no gene match. This chain's CDR3 is CSVAGGGQPQHF. In DNA, the CDR3 is TGCAGTGTGGCAGGGGGTGGTCAGCCCCAGCATTTT.

This clonotype was seen once. The chain couples TRBV29-1 to TRBJ1-2, with a weak D call TRBD1 (6 bases). The length of the CDR3 is 14 residues. V dropped 4 bases and J dropped 6 bases, with 18 bases sitting between them. In germline, CDR1 is SQVTM, CDR2 ANQGSEA. CDR3 region: CSVGCGGRQNGYTF. The CDR3 DNA reads as TGCAGCGTTGGGTGCGGGGGCAGGCAAAATGGCTACACCTTC.

The chain has TRBV12-3 or TRBV12-4 and TRBJ2-1; possible D gene TRBD1, 5 bases. Trimming pared 10 bases from V and 2 bases from J, leaving 18 bases between. The CDR3 loop spans 15 amino acids. The CDR3 DNA reads TGTGCCAACAGCTCCGGTAGGGGCGCCTACAATGAGCAGTTCTTC. This gives the protein CANSSGRGAYNEQFF.

This chain joins TRBV25-1 and TRBJ2-1; TRBD2 aligns across 7 bases. Unmatched junction bases numbered 5, after V lost 2 bases and J lost 7 bases. This CDR3 is 14 amino acids long. The germline V gene encodes CDR1 MGHDK and CDR2 SYGVNS. CDR3 residues: CASSEAGLRNEQFF. The CDR3 coding sequence is TGTGCCAGCAGTGAAGCGGGACTAAGGAATGAGCAGTTCTTC.

This clonotype was seen ten or more times. The chain combines TRBV9 with TRBJ1-2; D is unresolved. V was shortened by 3 bases and J by 6 bases, with 15 bases between the two germline ends. CDR1 and CDR2 from the germline V gene are SGDLS and YYNGEE. This CDR3 is built from 14 residues. CDR3 sequence: CASSGGIFSDGYTF. CDR3 nucleotide sequence: TGTGCCAGCAGCGGCGGGATTTTCTCGGATGGCTACACCTTC.

For this clonotype: A much larger clone is a single base away; this may be a read error. The V gene is TRBV4-1, the J gene TRBJ2-5; tentatively, D is TRBD2 (6 bases). V was cut by 2 bases and J by 4 bases, with 11 bases left in between. The CDR3 consists of 14 residues. Germline V gene sequence: CDR1 MGHRA, CDR2 YSYEKL. The CDR3 DNA is TGCGCCAGCAGCCAACTTAGCGGTTTAGAGACCCAGTACTTC. Encoded protein: CASSQLSGLETQYF.

V and J are TRBV20-1 and TRBJ1-5; possible D gene TRBD1, 6 bases. The CDR3 runs 17 residues. Trimming shortened V by 3 bases and J by 0 bases, and 18 bases separated the two germline ends. Germline CDR1 is DFQATT and CDR2 is SNEGSKA (reference sequence). Here the CDR3 DNA reads TGCAGTGCTAGCCTTCTGGCCGGGGGCTATAGCAATCAGCCCCAGCATTTT. Its translation is CSASLLAGGYSNQPQHF.

This clonotype was recorded at least ten times. This chain connects TRBV20-1 to TRBJ2-5, with D possibly being TRBD2 (7 bases). There are 17 residues in the CDR3. Germline CDR1 and CDR2: DFQATT and SNEGSKA (reference sequence). V gave up 6 bases and J gave up 5 bases, with 28 bases separating them. The DNA for the CDR3 is TGCAGTGCCTCTTCCTACCCTACAGTGGGAGGGGGGGAGACCCAGTACTTC. Protein: CSASSYPTVGGGETQYF.

The chain recombines TRBV7-9 with TRBJ1-2; 8 bases match TRBD1. Germline values: CDR1 SEHNR, CDR2 FQNEAQ (reference sequence). The V and J ends lost 5 bases and 2 bases, in that order; junction bases with no gene match: 16. The CDR3 has 18 residues. CDR3 sequence (DNA): TGTGCCAGCAGCGTACTGAGGACTCTGGACAGGGCGAACTATGGCTACACCTTC. Residues: CASSVLRTLDRANYGYTF. Complete variable domain (other parts from reference TRBV7-9 and TRBJ1-2): DTGVSQNPRHKITKRGQNVTFRCDPISEHNRLYWYRQTLGQGPEFLTYFQNEAQLEKSRLLSDRFSAERPKGSFSTLEIQRTEQGDSAMYLCASSVLRTLDRANYGYTFGSGTRLTVV.

The chain joins TRBV7-9 to TRBJ2-5, with TRBD2 matching 10 bases. Germline V gene sequence: CDR1 SEHNR, CDR2 FQNEAQ (reference sequence). This CDR3 is 14 amino acids long. The V and J ends lost 7 bases and 6 bases, in that order; junction bases with no gene match: 8. The chain's CDR3 is CASILAGDVKTQYF. The CDR3 nucleotides are TGTGCCAGCATCCTAGCGGGAGATGTGAAGACCCAGTACTTC.

The J gene is TRBJ1-5, the V gene TRBV12-3 or TRBV12-4; tentatively, D is TRBD1 (6 bases). This CDR3 comprises 15 residues. Trimming left V 6 bases short and J 1 base short, with 13 bases between. The CDR3 loop is CASSPGAGSNQPQHF. The CDR3 DNA reads as TGTGCCAGCAGCCCAGGGGCTGGGAGCAATCAGCCCCAGCATTTT.

In this sample, this clonotype turned up a few times. The chain joins TRBV15 to TRBJ2-1, with D possibly TRBD2 on 6 matching bases. With 2 bases removed from V and 6 bases from J, the gap between germline ends came to 14 bases. Germline values: CDR1 LNHNV, CDR2 YYDKDF (reference sequence). The CDR3 consists of 15 residues. The CDR3 bases are TGTGCCACCAGCAGAACCCGACTAGTCGGCAATGAGCAGTTCTTC. Translating gives CATSRTRLVGNEQFF.